This passage covers 9 T cell receptor beta chains from one sample sequenced in a study of blood T cell repertoires in COVID-19. Only in-frame clones appear in the TCRdb table, and some are missing; sequencing was by immunoSEQ multiplex PCR. The table includes about 160,000 clones, approximately 80% detected once. Source material: peripheral blood. Receptor source: a woman older than 75 with active or convalescent COVID-19.

The chain uses TRBV7-9 and TRBJ2-1, with D tentatively TRBD2 (5 bases). This CDR3 spans 12 amino acids. CDR1 is SEHNR and CDR2 is FQNEAQ in the germline V gene (reference sequence). V gave up 6 bases and J gave up 9 bases, with 12 bases separating them. The CDR3 region has the DNA TGTGCCAGCAGTCCCAGCCGGGGTGAGCAGTTCTTC. It yields the protein CASSPSRGEQFF.

This chain joins TRBV7-9 and TRBJ1-4, with D maybe TRBD1 (6 bases). Deletions cut 5 bases from V and 5 bases from J, with 9 bases between. The CDR3 runs to 13 residues. Germline loops: CDR1 SEHNR, CDR2 FQNEAQ (reference sequence). CDR3 residues: CASSPTGNEKLFF. The CDR3 coding sequence is TGTGCCAGCAGCCCTACAGGGAATGAAAAACTGTTTTTT.

The chain joins TRBV2 to TRBJ1-5, with 7 bases lining up with TRBD1. Germline V CDR1 and CDR2: SNHLY, FYNNEI. V dropped 6 bases and J dropped 5; count of bases not matched to a gene: 13. CDR3 size: 16 residues. The DNA of the CDR3 is TGTGCCAGCAGGGACGGCCCGGGACAGCGAGATCAGCCCCAGCATTTT. As protein: CASRDGPGQRDQPQHF.

The rearrangement links TRBV4-3 to TRBJ1-3; D uncertain. CDR1 and CDR2 from the germline V gene are LGHNA and YSLEER. This CDR3 has 15 residues. With 3 bases removed from V and 8 bases from J, the gap between germline ends came to 17 bases. CDR3 residues: CASSQRRETEYTIYF. The CDR3 coding sequence is TGCGCCAGCAGCCAGAGAAGGGAGACGGAGTACACCATATATTTT.

The rearrangement uses TRBV7-2 and TRBJ2-3; a possible D gene is TRBD1 (6 bases). The CDR3 has 15 residues. Germline assignment: CDR1 SGHTA and CDR2 FQGNSA. Trimming removed 5 bases from V and 0 bases from J, with 12 bases in between. The CDR3 coding sequence is TGTGCCAGCAGCCCGGACAGAACTAGCACAGATACGCAGTATTTT. Amino acids: CASSPDRTSTDTQYF.

The V and J genes are TRBV6-5 and TRBJ1-1; D is undetermined. V lost 1 base and J 2 bases, leaving 5 bases between the germline ends. This CDR3 comprises 13 residues. The germline V gene has CDR1 MNHEY and CDR2 SVGAGI. This CDR3 reads CASSYWQNTEAFF. CDR3 coding DNA: TGTGCCAGCAGTTACTGGCAAAACACTGAAGCTTTCTTT.

This chain connects TRBV9 to TRBJ1-5; D is uncertain. The CDR3 is 16 residues long. V was pared by 0 bases and J by 1 base, with 11 bases between. Germline V gene data show CDR1 as SGDLS and CDR2 as YYNGEE. The CDR3 sequence is CASSVAHTPSNQPQHF. The CDR3 DNA reads TGTGCCAGCAGCGTAGCTCACACACCGAGCAATCAGCCCCAGCATTTT.

V is TRBV7-2 and J is TRBJ1-1; 8 bases match TRBD1. V lost 1 base to trimming and J lost 4 bases; unmatched junction nucleotides: 8. CDR3 length: 16 residues. The V gene's germline CDR1 is SGHTA and CDR2 FQGNSA. The CDR3 nucleotides read TGTGCCAGCAGCTTAGGGCAGGGGGCGCAGGGCACTGAAGCTTTCTTT. It is translated as CASSLGQGAQGTEAFF.

This chain links TRBV6-2 or TRBV6-3 with TRBJ1-5; D might be TRBD1 (6 bases). Germline V gene sequence: CDR1 MNHEY, CDR2 SVGEGT. The V and J ends lost 4 bases and 7 bases respectively, with 14 bases between them. The CDR3 spans 14 residues. CDR3 coding DNA: TGTGCCAGCAGTTCGCCAGGGGTGGAACAGCCCCAGCATTTT. It translates to CASSSPGVEQPQHF.